The present T cell receptor (beta chain) was sequenced within a study of response to subunit inactivated influenza vaccine. Study-level points and caveats: The authors put forward the suggestion that each seasonal influenza vaccination may bring in only a limited number of new T cells.

On this clonotype itself: Its antigen is as yet unknown.

This CDR3 comprises 13 residues. Germline trimming cut 4 bases from V and 5 bases from J; bases unmatched to any gene: 2. Germline CDR1 reads SGHRS; CDR2 reads YFSETQ. A single record per CDR3 protein comes from TCRdb applying MiXCR to the RT-PCR reads. The data hold approximately 500,000 distinct CDR3 sequences, with roughly a quarter observed a single time. This same sample was also taken into another study, of T cells expressing NK-cell markers. Per that study: Generation of TCR beta cDNA was performed by 5'RACE template switching incorporating UMIs.

The clonotype was recovered from a man between 50 and 59 years old who received an inactivated influenza vaccine. The specimen was CD4+ T cells sorted from PBMCs, collected about 12 days after vaccination. The chain carries TRBV5-1 and TRBJ2-2; TRBD1 matches 7 bases. The chain's CDR3 is CASSRRGTGELFF. Written as DNA, the CDR3 is TGCGCCAGCAGCCGCAGGGGGACCGGGGAGCTGTTTTTT.